The 8 T cell receptor beta chains listed next were all sequenced from one sample in a study of blood T cell repertoires in COVID-19. Sequencing was performed with immunoSEQ multiplex PCR; in TCRdb, only in-frame clones are kept and a portion is missing. The table has some 120,000 clones, more than 70% seen once. Material for sequencing was peripheral blood. The receptors stem from a woman at least 80 years old with COVID-19, enrolled during active disease.

The V call is TRBV28, the J call TRBJ1-2; 10 bases align to TRBD1. CDR3 length: 14 amino acids. V dropped 5 bases and J dropped 3; count of bases not matched to a gene: 3. Germline lookup yields CDR1 MDHEN and CDR2 SYDVKM. The CDR3 sequence: CASSAGQGYYGYTF. CDR3 DNA sequence: TGTGCCAGCAGTGCGGGACAGGGGTACTATGGCTACACCTTC.

In regard to this clone: This specimen includes other DNA sequences encoding the same CDR3. The chain has TRBV7-3 and TRBJ2-1; TRBD1 matches 9 bases. With 5 bases clipped from V and 7 bases from J, the junction kept 3 bases outside the gene matches. CDR3 size: 13 residues. Germline V gene data show CDR1 as SGHTA and CDR2 as FQGTGA. CDR3 nucleotide sequence: TGTGCCAGCAGCCTAGGACAGGGGAATGAGCAGTTCTTC. This translates into CASSLGQGNEQFF. Using reference TRBV7-3 and TRBJ2-1 for the parts outside the CDR3, the full variable domain is GAGVSQTPSNKVTEKGKYVELRCDPISGHTALYWYRQSLGQGPEFLIYFQGTGAADDSGLPNDRFFAVRPEGSVSTLKIQRTERGDSAVYLCASSLGQGNEQFFGPGTRLTVL.

This chain connects TRBV6-2 or TRBV6-3 to TRBJ2-6; D remains unclear. Germline assignment: CDR1 MNHEY and CDR2 SVGEGT. V was cut by 6 bases and J by 0 bases, with 6 bases left in between. The CDR3 is 14 residues long. The CDR3 is CASSPYSGANVLTF. The CDR3 DNA reads as TGTGCCAGCAGCCCGTACTCTGGGGCCAACGTCCTGACTTTC.

This clone was detected only once. This CDR3 is CASSLFQGSYNEQFF. CDR3 nucleotide sequence: TGCGCCAGCAGCTTGTTCCAGGGGTCCTACAATGAGCAGTTCTTC. The rearrangement links TRBV5-1 to TRBJ2-1, with D perhaps matching TRBD1 (6 bases). The V gene's germline CDR1 is SGHRS and CDR2 YFSETQ. CDR3 length: 15 residues. V lost 1 base and J lost 1, with 9 bases in between.

The V call is TRBV5-1, the J call TRBJ2-7, with a possible D match to TRBD1 (6 bases). The CDR3 has 13 amino acids. V was cut by 5 bases and J by 4 bases, with 13 bases left in between. Germline loops: CDR1 SGHRS, CDR2 YFSETQ. Here the CDR3 reads CASRAGDSYEQYF. In DNA form, the CDR3 reads TGCGCCAGCAGGGCAGGGGATAGTTACGAGCAGTACTTC. The full variable domain, completed using reference TRBV5-1 and TRBJ2-7, is KAGVTQTPRYLIKTRGQQVTLSCSPISGHRSVSWYQQTPGQGLQFLFEYFSETQRNKGNFPGRFSGRQFSNSRSEMNVSTLELGDSALYLCASRAGDSYEQYFGPGTRLTVT.

V gene TRBV3-1 (or the pseudogene TRBV3-2) combines with J gene TRBJ1-6; possibly TRBD1 for D (5 bases). Germline V gene sequence: CDR1 LGHDT, CDR2 YNNKEL (reference sequence). Trimming took off 1 base at V and 8 bases at J, with 15 bases between the two ends. This CDR3 has 16 amino acids. CDR3 DNA sequence: TGTGCCAGCAGCCAAGTTTGGGGAGGGGTGTATTCACCCCTCCACTTT. It is translated as CASSQVWGGVYSPLHF.

The rearrangement links TRBV21-1 to TRBJ1-3; the D call of TRBD1 is as the table states it, not checked on the DNA. TRBV21-1 is designated a pseudogene. This CDR3 comprises 24 residues. CDR3 bases: TGTGCCAGCAGCAAAGGGAAAGGGGTAAAGGGATCCATACACGGCAAGCTGACCGGAAACACCATATATTTT. Translated, it gives CASSKGKGVKGSIHGKLTGNTIYF.

The gene calls are TRBV2 and TRBJ1-6, with TRBD1 matching over 9 bases. V was pared by 5 bases and J by 7 bases, with 3 bases of the junction left unmatched. The CDR3 is 14 residues long. Germline assignment: CDR1 SNHLY and CDR2 FYNNEI. CDR3: CASSFGQGNSPLHF. As DNA, the CDR3 is TGTGCCAGCAGTTTCGGACAGGGGAATTCACCCCTCCACTTT.